Presented here are 15 T cell receptor beta chains from one specimen sequenced in a study of shared clonotypes between healthy human individuals. Profiled with immunoSEQ multiplex PCR; TCRdb holds only in-frame clones, not every one. The table has 2 million to 2.5 million clones, under 95% seen once; the top ten hold approximately 0.4%. Sequencing input: naive CD4+ T cells from PBMCs. Subset denoted: CD45RA+ positively selected. Every receptor here comes from a man aged 18-30 years in good health. Some clones in this sample may be carry-over from other donors' samples.

In regard to this clone: Other DNA sequences in the same sample also yield this CDR3. This chain uses TRBV7-3 with TRBJ1-1, with unresolved D. The germline V gene has CDR1 SGHTA and CDR2 FQGTGA. The CDR3 spans 14 residues. Trimming removed 3 bases at V and 1 base at J, with 9 bases between. CDR3 in DNA: TGTGCCAGCAGCTTTCAGGCGGGGAACACTGAAGCTTTCTTT. Translating it yields CASSFQAGNTEAFF.

As to this clone: Other DNA sequences in this specimen translate into the identical CDR3. The chain uses TRBV2 and TRBJ2-5; D is ambiguous. The V end lost 7 bases, the J end lost 0 bases, and 6 bases lay between the germline ends. Looked up from germline, CDR1 is SNHLY and CDR2 is FYNNEI. This CDR3 spans 12 amino acids. CDR3 bases: TGTGCCAGCAAGGCAGACCAAGAGACCCAGTACTTC. Residues: CASKADQETQYF.

This chain joins TRBV9 and TRBJ2-5, with 9 nucleotides matching TRBD2. V dropped 0 bases and J dropped 2; count of bases not matched to a gene: 11. Germline CDR1 reads SGDLS; CDR2 reads YYNGEE. The CDR3 loop spans 18 amino acids. CDR3 residues: CASSVGLSGSGGQETQYF. CDR3 coding DNA: TGTGCCAGCAGCGTAGGCCTTAGCGGGAGTGGGGGACAAGAGACCCAGTACTTC.

The chain combines TRBV14 with TRBJ1-1; D uncertain. The V end lost 4 bases, the J end lost 4 bases, and 13 bases lay between the germline ends. The CDR3 consists of 14 residues. CDR1 is SGHDN and CDR2 is FVKESK in the germline V gene. The CDR3 nucleotides read TGTGCCAGCAGCCCCAGAAGGGAAATCACTGAAGCTTTCTTT. Translation: CASSPRREITEAFF.

V is TRBV7-9 and J is TRBJ1-2; D remains ambiguous. The V end was cut by 2 bases, the J end by 8 bases, with 18 bases between. Looked up from germline, CDR1 is SEHNR and CDR2 is FQNEAQ (reference sequence). There are 15 residues in the CDR3. This CDR3 is CASSLYPNIVTGYTF. The CDR3 DNA follows: TGTGCCAGCAGCTTATACCCGAACATCGTCACAGGCTACACCTTC.

The chain couples TRBV10-3 to TRBJ2-1; 9 nucleotides line up with TRBD2. V was clipped by 0 bases and J by 10 bases; unmatched bases: 16. The CDR3 covers 18 residues. The germline V gene has CDR1 ENHRY and CDR2 SYGVKD. For the CDR3, the DNA is TGTGCCATCAGTGAGTCGACTCTTGGGCTAGCGGGGTCCGTGGAGCAGTTCTTC. This sequence encodes CAISESTLGLAGSVEQFF.

The rearrangement joins TRBV29-1 to TRBJ1-2; D is unclear. The CDR3 contains 14 residues. CDR1 and CDR2 from the germline V gene are SQVTM and ANQGSEA. V was cut by 0 bases and J by 2 bases, with 10 bases left in between. CDR3 sequence (DNA): TGCAGCGTTGAAGATCGAGGGCGCAACTATGGCTACACCTTC. This encodes CSVEDRGRNYGYTF.

V gene TRBV6-5 combines with J gene TRBJ2-7; the D gene is possibly TRBD1 (6 bases). V was clipped by 6 bases and J by 0 bases, with 9 bases between them. The CDR3 is made up of 13 amino acids. Germline CDR1 is MNHEY and CDR2 is SVGAGI. The CDR3 DNA reads as TGTGCCAGCAGCTTGGGACACTCCTACGAGCAGTACTTC. This gives the protein CASSLGHSYEQYF.

This sequence joins TRBV28 and TRBJ2-5; tentative D call: TRBD1 (5 bases). Germline V gene lookup returns CDR1 MDHEN and CDR2 SYDVKM. CDR3 length: 15 amino acids. Deletions cut 1 base from V and 5 bases from J, with 14 bases between. Written as DNA, the CDR3 is TGTGCCAGCAGTTTATTCCAGGGCTTAAGGGAGACCCAGTACTTC. This encodes CASSLFQGLRETQYF.

The J gene is TRBJ1-1, the V gene TRBV6-6; 7 bases agree with TRBD1. CDR1 and CDR2 from the germline V gene are MNHNY and SVGAGI (reference sequence). V trimming: 6 bases; J trimming: 0 bases; junction bases outside the gene matches: 7. This CDR3 comprises 15 residues. This CDR3 is CASSTAGTVNTEAFF. CDR3 DNA: TGTGCCAGCAGCACCGCCGGGACAGTGAACACTGAAGCTTTCTTT.

The gene calls are TRBV5-1 and TRBJ1-3; no reliable D call. Germline loops: CDR1 SGHRS, CDR2 YFSETQ. Trimming stripped 5 bases from V and 4 bases from J, with 13 bases between. The CDR3 totals 14 residues. The CDR3, as DNA: TGCGCCAGCAGTCTGGAGGGAGGAGGAAACACCATATATTTT. As protein: CASSLEGGGNTIYF.

The chain joins TRBV30 to TRBJ2-7; no firm D call. Deletions cut 3 bases from V and 2 bases from J, with 8 bases between. The V gene's germline CDR1 is GTSNPN and CDR2 SVGIG (reference sequence). The length of the CDR3 is 12 residues. The CDR3 reads CAWSFRPYEQYF. The CDR3 coding sequence is TGTGCCTGGAGCTTTAGACCCTACGAGCAGTACTTC. The full variable domain, rest sourced from reference TRBV30 and TRBJ2-7, is SQTIHQWPATLVQPVGSPLSLECTVEGTSNPNLYWYRQAAGRGLQLLFYSVGIGQISSEVPQNLSASRPQDRQFILSSKKLLLSDSGFYLCAWSFRPYEQYFGPGTRLTVT.

The chain uses TRBV10-3 and TRBJ2-1; D possibly corresponds to TRBD2 (6 bases). V gave up 0 bases and J gave up 8 bases, with 11 bases separating them. Germline V lookup: CDR1 ENHRY, CDR2 SYGVKD. The CDR3 has 14 residues. In DNA form, the CDR3 reads TGTGCCATCAGTGAGTCGACTAGGATCCATGAGCAGTTCTTC. Protein product: CAISESTRIHEQFF.

This chain connects TRBV5-5 to TRBJ2-6; D remains ambiguous. Germline V gene sequence: CDR1 SGHKS, CDR2 YYEKEE (reference sequence). The CDR3 is 18 residues long. The germline V and J ends were trimmed by 3 bases and 0 bases, with 16 bases remaining between them. As DNA, the CDR3 is TGTGCCAGCAGCTGGCCCCGTGGCGGTATCTCTGGGGCCAACGTCCTGACTTTC. It yields the protein CASSWPRGGISGANVLTF.

V usage is TRBV7-9 and J usage is TRBJ2-1, with TRBD1 matching 7 bases. Germline loops: CDR1 SEHNR, CDR2 FQNEAQ (reference sequence). V trimming: 6 bases; J trimming: 3 bases; junction bases outside the gene matches: 8. The CDR3 covers 15 residues. CDR3 sequence: CASRTTGAVYNEQFF. CDR3 DNA sequence: TGTGCCAGCAGGACCACAGGGGCGGTCTACAATGAGCAGTTCTTC.